The clone carrying this TCR beta chain was picked up many times. Antigen unknown. This sample is part of a study of T cells in Graves' hyperthyroidism and ophthalmopathy. Ophthalmopathy cases met thresholds of Clinical Activity Score at least 3, NOSPECS grade at least 4 and duration under 3 months. Diagnoses rested on clinical symptoms, serum thyroxine and TRAb, thyroid ultrasound and orbital computed tomography. From RNA transcripts, TCR beta CDR3 regions were amplified. The HTBI set primed first-round TCR CDR3 RT-PCR. TCRdb analysed the multiplex PCR reads with MiXCR anew, one entry per CDR3 protein. The sample includes 390,000 or so distinct CDR3 sequences, roughly 14% of them seen just once. The J segment lost 0 bases and the V segment lost 3 bases, leaving 12 bases of the junction unmatched. Looked up from germline, CDR1 is LNHDA and CDR2 is SQIVND (reference sequence). CDR3 length: 19 residues.

Study findings and constraints: In validation, the model predicted ophthalmopathy. These predictions came a median about 6.2 months before onset.

The sequence came from a man aged 18 to 35 with Graves' ophthalmopathy. The sequencing sample was made of blood. The rearrangement uses TRBV19 and TRBJ2-1; 9 positions match TRBD2. The CDR3 sequence is CASSISGTSLIHSYNEQFF. Written as DNA, the CDR3 is TGTGCCAGTAGTATCTCTGGGACTAGCCTTATCCACTCCTACAATGAGCAGTTCTTC.